This T cell receptor beta chain emerged from a study of graft-versus-host responses after intestinal transplantation. About the study: After anti-thymocyte globulin induction, recipients took tacrolimus and steroids for 2 to 3 years.

Of note for this clone: Its antigen remains unidentified.

The V and J ends lost 6 bases and 0 bases respectively, with 8 bases between them. The CDR3 is 13 residues long. Germline loops: CDR1 KGHSH, CDR2 LQKENI. Study observations and caveats: There were GvH clones found in recipient marrow, and some of them appeared first in ileum or blood. Early post-transplant HvG declines showed an association with peak circulating GvH clone levels.

The assay was immunoSEQ multiplex PCR, and TCRdb's table has in-frame clones only and misses some. The data hold approximately 88,000 clones, with about 90% observed a single time. Source: unstimulated CD4+ T cells sorted from spleen or lymph node cells, taken before intestinal transplant. The V gene is TRBV18, the J gene TRBJ1-1, with D possibly matching TRBD1 (5 bases). This sequence was found in a human donor who received an intestinal transplant. This CDR3 reads CASSGEVNTEAFF. The DNA of the CDR3 is TGTGCCAGCTCGGGGGAGGTGAACACTGAAGCTTTCTTT.